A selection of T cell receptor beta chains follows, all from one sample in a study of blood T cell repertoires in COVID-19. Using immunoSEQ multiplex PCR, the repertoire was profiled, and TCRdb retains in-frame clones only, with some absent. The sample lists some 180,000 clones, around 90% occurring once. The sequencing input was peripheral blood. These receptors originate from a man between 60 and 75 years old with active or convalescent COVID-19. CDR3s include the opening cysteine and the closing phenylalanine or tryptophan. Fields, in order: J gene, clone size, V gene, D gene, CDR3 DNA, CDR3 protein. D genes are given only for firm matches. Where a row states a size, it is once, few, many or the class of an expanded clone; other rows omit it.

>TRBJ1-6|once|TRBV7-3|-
TGTGCCAGCAGCAGAGACAGGACGTCGGCCCTCCACTTT
CASSRDRTSALHF
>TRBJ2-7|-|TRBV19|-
TGTGCCAGTAGTGCCGGACAGTACGTCGCCTACGAGCAGTACTTC
CASSAGQYVAYEQYF
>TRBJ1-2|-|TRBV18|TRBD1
TGTGCCAGCTCACCAAGGGGACAGATAGCTAACTATGGCTACACCTTC
CASSPRGQIANYGYTF
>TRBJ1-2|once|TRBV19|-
TGTGCCAGTGCCCGGACGCGGCAGGGTTCTTCTATTAGATATGGCTACACCTTC
CASARTRQGSSIRYGYTF
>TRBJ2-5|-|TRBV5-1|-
TGCGCCAGCAGCTTGGGTGGGCCGGGGGGCGGAGAGACCCAGTACTTC
CASSLGGPGGGETQYF
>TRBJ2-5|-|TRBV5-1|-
TGCGCCAGCAGCTTGGAGGGTAGCGAGTGGGGAGAGACCCAGTACTTC
CASSLEGSEWGETQYF
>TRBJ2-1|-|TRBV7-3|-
TGTGCCAGCAGCTTATGGATCCGGGACACCCCACGAGGCAATGAGCAGTTCTTC
CASSLWIRDTPRGNEQFF
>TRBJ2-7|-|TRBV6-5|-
TGTGCCAGCAGTCGGACATTTGCCTACGAGCAGTACTTC
CASSRTFAYEQYF
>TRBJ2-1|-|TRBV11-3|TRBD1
TGTGCCAGCAGCTTAGATGGGACAGGGGGTTTACATGAGCAGTTCTTC
CASSLDGTGGLHEQFF
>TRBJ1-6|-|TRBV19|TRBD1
TGTGCCACGGGAGACAGGGGTAATTCACCCCTCCACTTT
CATGDRGNSPLHF
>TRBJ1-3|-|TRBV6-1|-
TGTGCCAGCAGTGAAAGTGGAGGAGTCTCTGGAAACACCATATATTTT
CASSESGGVSGNTIYF
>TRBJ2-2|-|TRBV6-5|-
TGTGCCAGCCGAAGGGACACCAACACCGGGGAGCTGTTTTTT
CASRRDTNTGELFF
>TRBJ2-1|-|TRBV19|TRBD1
TGTGCCAGTAGTAGACAGGGGGACTACAATGAGCAGTTCTTC
CASSRQGDYNEQFF
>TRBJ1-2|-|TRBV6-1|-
TGTGCCAGCAGCCACACGGAGGGCTACACCTTC
CASSHTEGYTF
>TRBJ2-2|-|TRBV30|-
TGTGCCTGGGGTCGAAAGGGAGGGGGCACCGGGGAGCTGTTTTTT
CAWGRKGGGTGELFF
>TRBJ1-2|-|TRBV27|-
TGTGCCAGCAGTTTAAGGTCGGAGGGAAGGGATTATGGCTACACCTTC
CASSLRSEGRDYGYTF
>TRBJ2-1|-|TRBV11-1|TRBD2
TGTGCCAGCAGCACGGCCGGGACTAGAAATTCCTATGAGCAGTTCTTC
CASSTAGTRNSYEQFF
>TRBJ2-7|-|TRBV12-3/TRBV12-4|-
TGTGCCAGCAGTTTACTTACTCAGGACGAGCAGTACTTC
CASSLLTQDEQYF
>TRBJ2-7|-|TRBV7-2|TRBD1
TGTGCCAGCAGCACCAGGACAGGGGGTGGCTCCTACGAGCAGTACTTC
CASSTRTGGGSYEQYF
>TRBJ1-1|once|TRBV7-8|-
TGTGCCAGCAGCTTACAGGGCAGCCAGAACACTGAAGCTTTCTTT
CASSLQGSQNTEAFF
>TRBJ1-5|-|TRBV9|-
TGTGCCAGCAGCGCTTCTCCAGGGTGGAGTCAGCCCCAGCATTTT
CASSASPGWSQPQHF
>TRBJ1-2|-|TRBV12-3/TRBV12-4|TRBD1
TGTGCCAGCAGCTTGTACAGGGGCGGCTACACCTTC
CASSLYRGGYTF
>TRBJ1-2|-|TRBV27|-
TGTGCCAGCAGTTTAAGTACAGGTGGTTACTATGGCTACACCTTC
CASSLSTGGYYGYTF
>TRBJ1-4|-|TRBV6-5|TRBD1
TGTGCCAGCAGTCTGCGGACAGGGCTTTATGAAAAACTGTTTTTT
CASSLRTGLYEKLFF
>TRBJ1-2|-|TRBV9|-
TGTGCCAGCAGCGTAGCTAACAGTAACTATGGCTACACCTTC
CASSVANSNYGYTF
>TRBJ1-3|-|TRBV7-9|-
TGTGCCAGCAGCTTACTCGGGGGCTCTGGAAACACCATATATTTT
CASSLLGGSGNTIYF
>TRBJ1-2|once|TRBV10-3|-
TGTGCCATCAGTTCCCAAAGAGGAACGTCTAACTATGGCTACACCTTC
CAISSQRGTSNYGYTF